One sample yielded the 10 T cell receptor beta chains listed below, sequenced in a study of OX40 agonist ivuxolimab in advanced cancers. Generated by immunoSEQ multiplex PCR, the TCRdb table keeps only in-frame clones and is missing some. This table has tens of thousands of clones, 70% to 90% appearing once. The sequencing here drew on CD4+ or CD8+ T cells sorted from blood, taken in a trial of the OX40 agonist ivuxolimab. The receptors stem from an adult with an advanced solid tumor such as melanoma, head and neck, liver or kidney cancer.

The chain carries TRBV7-2 and TRBJ1-1, with 7 bases lining up with TRBD1. Germline CDR1 SGHTA, CDR2 FQGNSA. J gave up 1 base and V 6 bases, and 14 bases lay outside the gene matches. The CDR3 totals 17 residues. DNA of the CDR3: TGTGCCAGCAGTCCGACAGGGTGGGCAAATGCGAACACTGAAGCTTTCTTT. Amino acids: CASSPTGWANANTEAFF.

The chain has TRBV5-5 and TRBJ2-1; no clear D gene. CDR3 length: 13 residues. The germline V gene has CDR1 SGHKS and CDR2 YYEKEE (reference sequence). V lost 3 bases and J 8 bases, leaving 12 bases between the germline ends. The CDR3 nucleotides read TGTGCCAGCAGCTCCCATCGTTTTGATGAGCAGTTCTTC. Its protein product is CASSSHRFDEQFF.

The chain combines TRBV19 with TRBJ2-2; D not certain. This CDR3 is built from 12 residues. V lost 11 bases and J lost 1, with 8 bases in between. CDR1 is LNHDA, CDR2 SQIVND, per germline (reference sequence). Written as DNA, the CDR3 is TGTGCCGCCGGGCAGAACACCGGGGAGCTGTTTTTT. This codes for CAAGQNTGELFF.

This chain links TRBV20-1 with TRBJ2-7; no clear D gene. The CDR3 length is 11 residues. Germline V gives CDR1 DFQATT, CDR2 SNEGSKA (reference sequence). Trimming removed 2 bases at V and 3 bases at J, with 5 bases between. CDR3 nucleotides: TGCAGTGCTAGATCGGGCTACGAGCAGTACTTC. Residues: CSARSGYEQYF.

A remark on this clone: The identical CDR3 is also encoded by other nucleotide sequences in the sample. This chain uses TRBV29-1 with TRBJ1-2; 7 bases line up with TRBD1. The CDR3 contains 12 residues. CDR1 SQVTM and CDR2 ANQGSEA come from the germline V gene. Trimming took 4 bases from V and 3 from J; bases not matched to a gene: 2. CDR3 in amino acids: CSVAGTDYGYTF. For the CDR3, the DNA is TGCAGCGTTGCGGGGACAGACTATGGCTACACCTTC.

This clone has just one count. The CDR3 reads CASSPDGWETQYF. The DNA for the CDR3 is TGCGCCAGCAGCCCGGACGGGTGGGAGACCCAGTACTTC. The chain combines TRBV5-1 with TRBJ2-5; D is unresolved. This CDR3 has 13 amino acids. In germline, CDR1 is SGHRS, CDR2 YFSETQ. Deletions cut 4 bases from V and 5 bases from J, with 12 bases between. The variable domain in full, with the rest retrieved from reference TRBV5-1 and TRBJ2-5, is KAGVTQTPRYLIKTRGQQVTLSCSPISGHRSVSWYQQTPGQGLQFLFEYFSETQRNKGNFPGRFSGRQFSNSRSEMNVSTLELGDSALYLCASSPDGWETQYFGPGTRLLVL.

V usage is TRBV5-1 and J usage is TRBJ1-3; D perhaps matches TRBD1 (5 bases). CDR1 and CDR2 (germline): SGHRS, YFSETQ. The CDR3 has 17 amino acids. V was trimmed by 4 bases and J by 2 bases, leaving 19 bases between them. CDR3 residues: CASSLLPDSFPGNTIYF. CDR3 nucleotide sequence: TGCGCCAGCAGCCTACTACCCGACAGTTTTCCTGGAAACACCATATATTTT.

This rearrangement joins TRBV9 to TRBJ2-7; TRBD1 might be the D (6 bases). Per germline, CDR1 SGDLS and CDR2 YYNGEE. The CDR3 runs 12 residues. V was shortened by 0 bases and J by 7 bases, with 8 bases between the two germline ends. CDR3 in amino acids: CASSVEGEEQYF. In DNA form, the CDR3 reads TGTGCCAGCAGCGTAGAGGGGGAAGAGCAGTACTTC. Using reference TRBV9 and TRBJ2-7 for the parts outside the CDR3, the full variable domain is DSGVTQTPKHLITATGQRVTLRCSPRSGDLSVYWYQQSLDQGLQFLIQYYNGEERAKGNILERFSAQQFPDLHSELNLSSLELGDSALYFCASSVEGEEQYFGPGTRLTVT.

The rearrangement joins TRBV5-5 to TRBJ1-4; a possible D gene is TRBD1 (5 bases). Trimming pared 6 bases from V and 8 bases from J, leaving 17 bases between. The V gene's germline CDR1 is SGHKS and CDR2 YYEKEE (reference sequence). The CDR3 is 14 residues long. The CDR3 spells CASTLTWGGEKLFF. CDR3 nucleotides: TGTGCCAGCACCTTAACCTGGGGCGGCGAAAAACTGTTTTTT.

The chain recombines TRBV10-1 with TRBJ2-2; D gene uncertain. The CDR3 covers 12 residues. V was clipped by 0 bases and J by 6 bases, with 2 bases between them. Germline CDR1 WNHNN, CDR2 SYGVQD (reference sequence). The CDR3 loop reads CASSESSGELFF. In DNA, the CDR3 is TGCGCCAGCAGTGAGTCGTCCGGGGAGCTGTTTTTT.